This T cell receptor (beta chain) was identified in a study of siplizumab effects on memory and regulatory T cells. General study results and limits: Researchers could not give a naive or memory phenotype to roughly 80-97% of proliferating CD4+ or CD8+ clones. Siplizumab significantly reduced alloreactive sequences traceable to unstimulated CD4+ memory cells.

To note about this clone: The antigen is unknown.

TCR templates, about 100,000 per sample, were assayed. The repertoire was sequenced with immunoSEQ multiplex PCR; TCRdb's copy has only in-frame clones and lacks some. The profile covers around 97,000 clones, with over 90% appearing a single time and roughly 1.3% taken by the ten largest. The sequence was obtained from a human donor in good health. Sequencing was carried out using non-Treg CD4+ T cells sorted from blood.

The CDR3 bases are TGCGCCAGCAGCTTCGGGACATTGGAAGAGACCCAGTACTTC. Translated: CASSFGTLEETQYF. This chain uses TRBV5-1 with TRBJ2-5; D is perhaps TRBD1 (6 bases). CDR3 length: 14 residues. Germline V gene lookup returns CDR1 SGHRS and CDR2 YFSETQ. V lost 2 bases and J lost 3, with 11 bases in between.